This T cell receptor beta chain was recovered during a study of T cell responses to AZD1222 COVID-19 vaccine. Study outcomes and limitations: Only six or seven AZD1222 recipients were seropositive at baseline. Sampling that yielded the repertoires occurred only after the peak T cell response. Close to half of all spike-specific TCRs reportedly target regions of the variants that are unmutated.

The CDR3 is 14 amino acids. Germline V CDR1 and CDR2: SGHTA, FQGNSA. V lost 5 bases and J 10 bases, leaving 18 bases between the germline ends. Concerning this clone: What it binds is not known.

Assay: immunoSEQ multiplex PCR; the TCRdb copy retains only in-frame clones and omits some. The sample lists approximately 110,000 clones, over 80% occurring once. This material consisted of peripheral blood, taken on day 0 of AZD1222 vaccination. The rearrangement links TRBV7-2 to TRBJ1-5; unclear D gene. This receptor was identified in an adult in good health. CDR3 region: CASSQYSDSQPQHF. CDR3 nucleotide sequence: TGTGCCAGCAGCCAGTACAGCGATAGCCAACCCCAGCATTTT.